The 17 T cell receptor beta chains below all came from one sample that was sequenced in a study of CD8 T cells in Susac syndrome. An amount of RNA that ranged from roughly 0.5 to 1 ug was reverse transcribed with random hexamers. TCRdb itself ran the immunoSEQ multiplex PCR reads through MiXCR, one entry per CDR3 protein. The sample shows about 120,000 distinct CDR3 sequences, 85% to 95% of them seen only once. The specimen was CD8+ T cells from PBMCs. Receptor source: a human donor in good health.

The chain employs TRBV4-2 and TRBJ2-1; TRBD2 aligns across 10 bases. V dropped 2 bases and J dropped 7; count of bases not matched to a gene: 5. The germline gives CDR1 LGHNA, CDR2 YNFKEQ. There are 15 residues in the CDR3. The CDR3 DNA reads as TGTGCCAGCAGCCAACCTAGCGGGAGCAATAATGAGCAGTTCTTC. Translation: CASSQPSGSNNEQFF.

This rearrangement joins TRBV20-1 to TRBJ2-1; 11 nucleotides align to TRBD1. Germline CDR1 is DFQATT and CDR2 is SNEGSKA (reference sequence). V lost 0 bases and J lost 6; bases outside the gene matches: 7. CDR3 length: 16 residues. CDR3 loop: CSARDHTGTGGNEQFF. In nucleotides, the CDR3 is TGCAGTGCTAGAGACCACACCGGGACAGGGGGCAATGAGCAGTTCTTC.

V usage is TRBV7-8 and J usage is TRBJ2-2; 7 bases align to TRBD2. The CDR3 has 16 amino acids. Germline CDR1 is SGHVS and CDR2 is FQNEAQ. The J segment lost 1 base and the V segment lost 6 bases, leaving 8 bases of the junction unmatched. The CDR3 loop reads CASSQFSGGNTGELFF. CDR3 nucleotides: TGTGCCAGCAGTCAGTTTTCGGGGGGGAACACCGGGGAGCTGTTTTTT.

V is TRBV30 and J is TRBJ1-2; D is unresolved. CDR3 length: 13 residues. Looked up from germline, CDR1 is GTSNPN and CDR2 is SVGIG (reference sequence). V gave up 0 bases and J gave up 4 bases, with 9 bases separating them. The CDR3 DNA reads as TGTGCCTGGAGTGTGGAAAGTGCCTATGGCTACACCTTC. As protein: CAWSVESAYGYTF.

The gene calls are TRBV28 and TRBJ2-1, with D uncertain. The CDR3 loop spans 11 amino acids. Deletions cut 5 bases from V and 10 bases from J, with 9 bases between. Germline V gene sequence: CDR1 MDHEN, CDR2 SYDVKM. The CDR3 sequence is CASSTVTEQFF. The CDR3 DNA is TGTGCCAGCAGTACGGTGACGGAGCAGTTCTTC. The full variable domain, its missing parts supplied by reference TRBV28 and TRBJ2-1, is DVKVTQSSRYLVKRTGEKVFLECVQDMDHENMFWYRQDPGLGLRLIYFSYDVKMKEKGDIPEGYSVSREKKERFSLILESASTNQTSMYLCASSTVTEQFFGPGTRLTVL.

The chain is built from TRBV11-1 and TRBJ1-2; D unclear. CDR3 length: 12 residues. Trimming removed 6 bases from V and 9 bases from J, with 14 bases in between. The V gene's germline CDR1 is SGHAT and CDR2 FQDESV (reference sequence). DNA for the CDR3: TGTGCCAGCAGTCTGGAGAATCTGAGCTACACCTTC. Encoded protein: CASSLENLSYTF.

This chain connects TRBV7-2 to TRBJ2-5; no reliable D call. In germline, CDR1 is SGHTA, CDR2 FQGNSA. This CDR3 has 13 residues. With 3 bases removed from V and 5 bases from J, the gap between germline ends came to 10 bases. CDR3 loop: CASSLQDGETQYF. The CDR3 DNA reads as TGTGCCAGCAGCTTGCAGGACGGCGAGACCCAGTACTTC. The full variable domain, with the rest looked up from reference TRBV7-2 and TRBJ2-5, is GAGVSQSPSNKVTEKGKDVELRCDPISGHTALYWYRQSLGQGLEFLIYFQGNSAPDKSGLPSDRFSAERTGGSVSTLTIQRTQQEDSAVYLCASSLQDGETQYFGPGTRLLVL.

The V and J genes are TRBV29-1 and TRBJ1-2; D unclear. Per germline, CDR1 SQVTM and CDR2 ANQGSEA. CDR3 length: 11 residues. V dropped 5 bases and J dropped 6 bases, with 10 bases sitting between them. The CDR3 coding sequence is TGCAGCGTTAAGGAGGTCAATGGCTACACCTTC. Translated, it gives CSVKEVNGYTF.

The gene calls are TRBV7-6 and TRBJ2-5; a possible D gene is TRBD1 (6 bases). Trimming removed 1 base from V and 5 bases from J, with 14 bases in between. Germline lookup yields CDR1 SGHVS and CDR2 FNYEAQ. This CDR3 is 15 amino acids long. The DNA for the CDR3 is TGTGCCAGCAGCTTAGACCCAGGGGTCGGGGAGACCCAGTACTTC. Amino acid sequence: CASSLDPGVGETQYF. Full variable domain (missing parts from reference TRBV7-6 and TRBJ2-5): GAGVSQSPRYKVTKRGQDVALRCDPISGHVSLYWYRQALGQGPEFLTYFNYEAQQDKSGLPNDRFSAERPEGSISTLTIQRTEQRDSAMYRCASSLDPGVGETQYFGPGTRLLVL.

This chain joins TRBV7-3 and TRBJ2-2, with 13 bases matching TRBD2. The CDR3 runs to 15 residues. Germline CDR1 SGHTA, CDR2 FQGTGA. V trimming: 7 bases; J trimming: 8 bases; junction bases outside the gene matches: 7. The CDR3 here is CASKKGTSGTGELFF. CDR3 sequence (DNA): TGTGCCAGCAAGAAGGGGACTAGCGGGACTGGGGAGCTGTTTTTT.

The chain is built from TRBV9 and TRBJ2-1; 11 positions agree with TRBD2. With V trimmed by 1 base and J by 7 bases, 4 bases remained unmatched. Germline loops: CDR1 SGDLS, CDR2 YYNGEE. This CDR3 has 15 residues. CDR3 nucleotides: TGTGCCAGCAGCGTATCAACTAGCGGGAGTAATGAGCAGTTCTTC. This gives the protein CASSVSTSGSNEQFF.

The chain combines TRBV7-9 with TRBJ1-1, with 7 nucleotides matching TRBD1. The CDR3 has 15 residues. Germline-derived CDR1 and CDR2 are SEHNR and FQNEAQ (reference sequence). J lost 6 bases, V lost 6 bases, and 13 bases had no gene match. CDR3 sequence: CASRHPDRASSEAFF. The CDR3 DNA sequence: TGTGCCAGCAGGCATCCCGACAGGGCATCGTCTGAAGCTTTCTTT.

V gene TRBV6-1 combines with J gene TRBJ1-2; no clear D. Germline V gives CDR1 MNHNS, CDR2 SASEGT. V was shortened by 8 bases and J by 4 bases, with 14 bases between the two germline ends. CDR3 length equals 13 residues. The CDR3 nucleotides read TGTGCCAGCTCAACAACGACTGCCTATGGCTACACCTTC. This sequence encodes CASSTTTAYGYTF.

The CDR3 sequence is CSAPVTGGGSSFF. CDR3 bases: TGCAGTGCTCCCGTGACAGGCGGGGGTTCGTCTTTCTTT. This chain connects TRBV20-1 to TRBJ1-1; TRBD1 is a possible D gene (6 bases). There are 13 residues in the CDR3. Trimming pared 5 bases from V and 12 bases from J, leaving 22 bases between. Germline CDR1 and CDR2: DFQATT and SNEGSKA (reference sequence).

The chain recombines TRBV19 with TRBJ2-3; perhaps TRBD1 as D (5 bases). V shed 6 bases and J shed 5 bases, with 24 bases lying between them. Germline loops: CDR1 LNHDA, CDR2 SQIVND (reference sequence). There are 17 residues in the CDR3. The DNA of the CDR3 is TGTGCCAGTAGCCAGGGAATGAGGCAGCCCATCGGAGATACGCAGTATTTT. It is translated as CASSQGMRQPIGDTQYF.

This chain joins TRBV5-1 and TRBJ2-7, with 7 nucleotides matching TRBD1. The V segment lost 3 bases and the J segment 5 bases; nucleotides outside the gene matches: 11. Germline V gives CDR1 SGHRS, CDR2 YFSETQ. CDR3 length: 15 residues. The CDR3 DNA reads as TGCGCCAGCAGCTATGTGGGACAGCCGGGCCACGAGCAGTACTTC. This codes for CASSYVGQPGHEQYF.

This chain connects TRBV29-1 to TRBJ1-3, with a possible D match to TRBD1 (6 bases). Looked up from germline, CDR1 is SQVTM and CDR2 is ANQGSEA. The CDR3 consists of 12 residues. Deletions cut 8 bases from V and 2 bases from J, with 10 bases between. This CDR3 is CSSWTAGNTIYF. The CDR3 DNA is TGCAGCTCTTGGACAGCTGGAAACACCATATATTTT.